This TCR beta chain is drawn from a study of radiotherapy plus CTLA-4 blockade in lung cancer. Study findings and constraints: Response, reportedly, was best predicted by interferon-beta along with early blood T cell clone dynamics.

Germline V lookup: CDR1 SGHAT, CDR2 FQNNGV. V was clipped by 5 bases and J by 6 bases, with 7 bases between them. The CDR3 extends over 12 amino acids. This clone has just one count. The antigen remains undetermined. Measured with immunoSEQ multiplex PCR; TCRdb has only the in-frame clones, and not every one. Seen here are about 40,000 clones, roughly 85% observed once, and the top ten hold around a fifth. This sequence was found in a human donor with non-small cell lung cancer whose response to radiotherapy plus ipilimumab could not be evaluated. The gene calls are TRBV11-2 and TRBJ2-2; D is undetermined. The input for sequencing was peripheral blood, taken from a patient treated with radiotherapy plus ipilimumab. CDR3 protein: CASSPPSGELFF. The CDR3 DNA follows: TGTGCCAGCAGCCCCCCGTCCGGGGAGCTGTTTTTT.